This T cell receptor (beta chain) was recovered during a study of control samples from healthy donors and cancer patients. Assay: immunoSEQ multiplex PCR; the TCRdb copy retains only in-frame clones and omits some. The data show around 150,000 clones, with around 90% seen just once and 12% held by the top ten. V gave up 8 bases and J gave up 4 bases, with 10 bases separating them. The CDR3 has 12 residues. Germline CDR1 is MNHEY and CDR2 is SVGAGI. The TCR was taken from a man aged 30 to 45 in good health. Source material: blood. The chain joins TRBV6-5 to TRBJ2-3; no reliable D call. Written as DNA, the CDR3 is TGTGCCAGCCGCCCGGCAGCAGATACGCAGTATTTT. Protein sequence: CASRPAADTQYF.